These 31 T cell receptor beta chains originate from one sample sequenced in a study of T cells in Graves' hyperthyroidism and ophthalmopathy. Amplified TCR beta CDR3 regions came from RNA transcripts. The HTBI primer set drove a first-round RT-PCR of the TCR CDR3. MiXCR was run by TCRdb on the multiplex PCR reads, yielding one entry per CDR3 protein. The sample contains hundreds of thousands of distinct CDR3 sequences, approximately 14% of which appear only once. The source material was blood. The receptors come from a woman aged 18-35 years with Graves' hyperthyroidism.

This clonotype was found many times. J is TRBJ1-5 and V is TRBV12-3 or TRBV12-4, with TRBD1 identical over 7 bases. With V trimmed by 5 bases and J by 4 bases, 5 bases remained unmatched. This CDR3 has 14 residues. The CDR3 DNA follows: TGTGCCAGCAGTCCCGACAGGGAGAATCAGCCCCAGCATTTT. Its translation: CASSPDRENQPQHF.

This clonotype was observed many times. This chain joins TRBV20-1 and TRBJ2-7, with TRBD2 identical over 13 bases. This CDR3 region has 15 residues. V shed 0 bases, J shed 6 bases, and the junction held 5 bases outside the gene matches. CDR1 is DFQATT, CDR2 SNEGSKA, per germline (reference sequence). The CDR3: CSARDPTSGRVEQYF. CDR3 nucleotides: TGCAGTGCTAGAGATCCAACTAGCGGGAGGGTCGAGCAGTACTTC.

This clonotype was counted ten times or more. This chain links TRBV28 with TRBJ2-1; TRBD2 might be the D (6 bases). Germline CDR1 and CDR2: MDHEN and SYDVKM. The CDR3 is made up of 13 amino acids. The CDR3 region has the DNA TGTGCTACAATTATAGGGAGGTACAATGAGCAGTTCTTC. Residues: CATIIGRYNEQFF. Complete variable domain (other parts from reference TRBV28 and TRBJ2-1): DVKVTQSSRYLVKRTGEKVFLECVQDMDHENMFWYRQDPGLGLRLIYFSYDVKMKEKGDIPEGYSVSREKKERFSLILESASTNQTSMYLCATIIGRYNEQFFGPGTRLTVL.

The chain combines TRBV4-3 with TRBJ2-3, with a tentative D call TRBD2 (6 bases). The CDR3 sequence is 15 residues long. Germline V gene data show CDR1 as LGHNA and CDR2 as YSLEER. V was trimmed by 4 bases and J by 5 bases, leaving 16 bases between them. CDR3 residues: CASSPSSGRGDTQYF. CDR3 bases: TGCGCCAGCAGCCCCTCCTCTGGGCGGGGAGATACGCAGTATTTT.

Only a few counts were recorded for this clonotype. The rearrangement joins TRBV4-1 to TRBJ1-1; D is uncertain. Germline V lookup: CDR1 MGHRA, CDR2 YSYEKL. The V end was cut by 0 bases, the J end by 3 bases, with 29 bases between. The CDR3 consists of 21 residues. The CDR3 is CASSQDLGARYSTPWDTEAFF. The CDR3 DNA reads TGCGCCAGCAGCCAAGATCTGGGAGCCCGCTATAGCACGCCCTGGGACACTGAAGCTTTCTTT.

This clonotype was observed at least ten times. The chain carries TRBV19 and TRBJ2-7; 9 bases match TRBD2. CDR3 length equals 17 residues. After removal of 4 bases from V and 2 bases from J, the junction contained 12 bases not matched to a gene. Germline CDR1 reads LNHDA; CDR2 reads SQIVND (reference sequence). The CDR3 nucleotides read TGTGCCAGTAGTAGAAGGAGTAGCGGGAGTGCACCCTACGAGCAGTACTTC. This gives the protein CASSRRSSGSAPYEQYF.

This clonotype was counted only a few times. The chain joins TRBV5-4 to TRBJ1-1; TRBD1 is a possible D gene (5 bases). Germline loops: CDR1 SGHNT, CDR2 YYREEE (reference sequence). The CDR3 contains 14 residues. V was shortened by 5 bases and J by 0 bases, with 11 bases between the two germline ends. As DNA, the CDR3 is TGTGCCAGCAGAATGGAGGGGATGAACACTGAAGCTTTCTTT. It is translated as CASRMEGMNTEAFF.

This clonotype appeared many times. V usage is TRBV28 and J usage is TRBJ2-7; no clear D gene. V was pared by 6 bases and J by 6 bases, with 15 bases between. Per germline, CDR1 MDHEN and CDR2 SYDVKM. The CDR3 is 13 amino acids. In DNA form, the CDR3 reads TGTGCCAGCAGACTGACTGAGTGGGGCGAGCAGTACTTC. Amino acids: CASRLTEWGEQYF.

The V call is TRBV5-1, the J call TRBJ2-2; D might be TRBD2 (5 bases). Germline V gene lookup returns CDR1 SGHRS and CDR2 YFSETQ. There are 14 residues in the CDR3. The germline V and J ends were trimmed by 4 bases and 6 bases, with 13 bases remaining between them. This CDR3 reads CASSPALAAGELFF. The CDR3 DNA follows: TGCGCCAGCAGCCCGGCCCTAGCAGCCGGGGAGCTGTTTTTT.

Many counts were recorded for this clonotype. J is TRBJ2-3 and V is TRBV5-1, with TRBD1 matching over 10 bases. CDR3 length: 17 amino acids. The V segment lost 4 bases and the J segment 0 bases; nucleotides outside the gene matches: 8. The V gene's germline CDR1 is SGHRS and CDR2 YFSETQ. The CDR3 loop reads CASSISTGGASTDTQYF. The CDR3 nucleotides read TGCGCCAGCAGCATATCGACAGGGGGCGCGAGCACAGATACGCAGTATTTT.

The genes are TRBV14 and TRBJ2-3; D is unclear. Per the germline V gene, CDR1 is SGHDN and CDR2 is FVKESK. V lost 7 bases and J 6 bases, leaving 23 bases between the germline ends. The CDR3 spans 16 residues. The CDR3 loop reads CASNPGPVTLRDTQYF. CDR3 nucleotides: TGTGCCAGCAACCCCGGCCCTGTCACCCTCAGGGATACGCAGTATTTT.

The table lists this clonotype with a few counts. The CDR3 DNA reads TGTGCCAGCAGCCTCCCGGGGGGGGGCACCTACGAGCAGTACTTC. It translates to CASSLPGGGTYEQYF. The chain joins TRBV11-1 to TRBJ2-7; TRBD2 matches at 8 bases. Germline V gene lookup returns CDR1 SGHAT and CDR2 FQDESV (reference sequence). V lost 5 bases to trimming and J lost 2 bases; unmatched junction nucleotides: 8. The CDR3 length is 15 residues.

The CDR3 protein is CASSETGEGPQHF. Written as DNA, the CDR3 is TGTGCCAGCAGTGAGACGGGGGAAGGACCCCAGCATTTT. The V call is TRBV2, the J call TRBJ1-5; perhaps TRBD1 as D (5 bases). CDR1 and CDR2 (germline): SNHLY, FYNNEI. V shed 3 bases and J shed 10 bases, with 13 bases lying between them. The CDR3 extends over 13 amino acids.

The CDR3 coding sequence is TGTGCCACCAGCAGAGCTCCAGGGGCCTTTGAGCCCCAGCATTTT. Translated, it gives CATSRAPGAFEPQHF. The J gene is TRBJ1-5, the V gene TRBV15; possibly TRBD1 for D (6 bases). CDR3 length equals 15 residues. With 1 base removed from V and 8 bases from J, the gap between germline ends came to 15 bases. Germline values: CDR1 LNHNV, CDR2 YYDKDF (reference sequence).

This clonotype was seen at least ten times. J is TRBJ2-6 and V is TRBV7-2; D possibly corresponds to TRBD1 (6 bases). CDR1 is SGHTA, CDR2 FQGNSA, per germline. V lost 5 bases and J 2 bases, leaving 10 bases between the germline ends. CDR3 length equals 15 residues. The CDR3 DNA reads TGTACCAGCAGCACGGACAGTGCTGGGGCCAACGTCCTGACTTTC. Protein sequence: CTSSTDSAGANVLTF.

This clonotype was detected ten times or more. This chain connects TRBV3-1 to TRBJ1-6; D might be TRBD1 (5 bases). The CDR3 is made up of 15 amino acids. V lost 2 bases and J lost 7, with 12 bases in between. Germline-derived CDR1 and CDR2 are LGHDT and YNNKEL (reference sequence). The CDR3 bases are TGTGCCAGCAGCCAATATCCGGGGGGGAATTCACCCCTCCACTTT. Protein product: CASSQYPGGNSPLHF. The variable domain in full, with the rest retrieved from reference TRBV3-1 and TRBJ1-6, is DTAVSQTPKYLVTQMGNDKSIKCEQNLGHDTMYWYKQDSKKFLKIMFSYNNKELIINETVPNRFSPKSPDKAHLNLHINSLELGDSAVYFCASSQYPGGNSPLHFGNGTRLTVT.

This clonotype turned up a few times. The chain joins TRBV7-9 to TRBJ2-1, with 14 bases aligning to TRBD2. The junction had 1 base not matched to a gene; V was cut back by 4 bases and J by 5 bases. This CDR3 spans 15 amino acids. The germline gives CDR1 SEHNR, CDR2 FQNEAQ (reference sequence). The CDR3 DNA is TGTGCCAGCAGCTCGGGACTAGCGGGAGACAATGAGCAGTTCTTC. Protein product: CASSSGLAGDNEQFF.

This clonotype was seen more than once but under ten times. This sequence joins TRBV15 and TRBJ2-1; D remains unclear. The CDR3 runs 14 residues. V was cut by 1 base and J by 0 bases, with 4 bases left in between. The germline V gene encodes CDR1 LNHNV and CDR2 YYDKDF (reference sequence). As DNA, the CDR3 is TGTGCCACCAGCAGAGGTAGCTCCTACAATGAGCAGTTCTTC. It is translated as CATSRGSSYNEQFF.

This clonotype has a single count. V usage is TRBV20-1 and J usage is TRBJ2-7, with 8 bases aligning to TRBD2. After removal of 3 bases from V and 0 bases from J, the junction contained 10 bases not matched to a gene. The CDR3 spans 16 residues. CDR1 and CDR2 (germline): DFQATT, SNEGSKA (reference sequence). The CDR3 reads CSARTPRGGSSYEQYF. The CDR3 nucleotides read TGCAGTGCTAGGACCCCTCGCGGGGGGAGCTCCTACGAGCAGTACTTC.

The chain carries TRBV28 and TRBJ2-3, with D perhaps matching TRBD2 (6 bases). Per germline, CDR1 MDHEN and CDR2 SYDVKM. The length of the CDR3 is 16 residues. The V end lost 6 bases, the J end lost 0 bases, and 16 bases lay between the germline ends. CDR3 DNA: TGTGCCAGCAGGGCCCTCGTAGCGGAGAGCACAGATACGCAGTATTTT. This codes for CASRALVAESTDTQYF.

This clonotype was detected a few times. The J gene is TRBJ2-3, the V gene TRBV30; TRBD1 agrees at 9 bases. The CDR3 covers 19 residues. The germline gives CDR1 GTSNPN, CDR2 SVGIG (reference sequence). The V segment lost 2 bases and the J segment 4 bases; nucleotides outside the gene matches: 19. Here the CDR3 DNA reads TGTGCCTGGAGTAGCCAACAGGGGGCGCGTGGGAGTTACGCAGATACGCAGTATTTT. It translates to CAWSSQQGARGSYADTQYF. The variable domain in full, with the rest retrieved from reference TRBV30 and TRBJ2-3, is SQTIHQWPATLVQPVGSPLSLECTVEGTSNPNLYWYRQAAGRGLQLLFYSVGIGQISSEVPQNLSASRPQDRQFILSSKKLLLSDSGFYLCAWSSQQGARGSYADTQYFGPGTRLTVL.

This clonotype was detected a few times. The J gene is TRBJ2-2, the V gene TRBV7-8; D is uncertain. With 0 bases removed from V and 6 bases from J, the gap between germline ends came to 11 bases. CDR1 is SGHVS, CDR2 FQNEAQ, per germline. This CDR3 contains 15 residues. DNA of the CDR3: TGTGCCAGCAGCTTAGCGCTCGGGCAATCCGGGGAGCTGTTTTTT. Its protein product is CASSLALGQSGELFF.

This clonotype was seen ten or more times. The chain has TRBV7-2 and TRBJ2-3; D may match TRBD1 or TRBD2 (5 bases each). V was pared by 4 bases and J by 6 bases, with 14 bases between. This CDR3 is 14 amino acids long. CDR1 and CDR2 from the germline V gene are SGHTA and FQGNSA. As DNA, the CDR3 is TGTGCCAGCAGCTCGCCCCTCTGGGGGGATACGCAGTATTTT. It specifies CASSSPLWGDTQYF.

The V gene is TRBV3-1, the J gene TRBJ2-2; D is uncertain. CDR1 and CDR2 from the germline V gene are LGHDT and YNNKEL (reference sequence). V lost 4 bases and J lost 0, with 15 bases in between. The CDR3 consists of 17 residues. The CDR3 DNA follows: TGTGCCAGCAGCCCTCGAAGGTACAGCGCGAACACCGGGGAGCTGTTTTTT. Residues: CASSPRRYSANTGELFF. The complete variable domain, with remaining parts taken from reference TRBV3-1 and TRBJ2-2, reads DTAVSQTPKYLVTQMGNDKSIKCEQNLGHDTMYWYKQDSKKFLKIMFSYNNKELIINETVPNRFSPKSPDKAHLNLHINSLELGDSAVYFCASSPRRYSANTGELFFGEGSRLTVL.

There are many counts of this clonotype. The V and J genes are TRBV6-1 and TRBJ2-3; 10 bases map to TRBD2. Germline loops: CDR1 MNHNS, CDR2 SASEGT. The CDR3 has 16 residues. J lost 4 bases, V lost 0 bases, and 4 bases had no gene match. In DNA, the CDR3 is TGTGCCAGCAGTGAAGCGAGCGGGAGGGCCGCAGATACGCAGTATTTT. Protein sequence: CASSEASGRAADTQYF.

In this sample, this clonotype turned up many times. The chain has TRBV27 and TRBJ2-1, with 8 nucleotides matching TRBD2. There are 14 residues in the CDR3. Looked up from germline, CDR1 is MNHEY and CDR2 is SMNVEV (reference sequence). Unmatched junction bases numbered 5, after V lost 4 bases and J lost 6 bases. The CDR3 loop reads CASSYLAGSNEQFF. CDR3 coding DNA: TGTGCCAGCAGTTATCTAGCGGGTTCCAATGAGCAGTTCTTC.

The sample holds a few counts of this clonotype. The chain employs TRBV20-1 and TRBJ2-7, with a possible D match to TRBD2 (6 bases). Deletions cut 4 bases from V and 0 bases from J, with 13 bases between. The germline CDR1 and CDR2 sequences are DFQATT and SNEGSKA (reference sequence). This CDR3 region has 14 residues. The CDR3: CSAKLAALSYEQYF. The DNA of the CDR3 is TGCAGTGCTAAATTAGCGGCTCTCTCCTACGAGCAGTACTTC.

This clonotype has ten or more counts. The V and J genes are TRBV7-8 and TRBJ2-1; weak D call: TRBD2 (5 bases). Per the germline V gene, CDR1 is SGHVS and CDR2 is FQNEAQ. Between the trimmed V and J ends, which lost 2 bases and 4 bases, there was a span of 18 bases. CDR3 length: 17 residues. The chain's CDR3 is CASSLLRGSPKYNEQFF. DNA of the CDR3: TGTGCCAGCAGCTTATTGAGAGGGAGCCCCAAGTACAATGAGCAGTTCTTC.

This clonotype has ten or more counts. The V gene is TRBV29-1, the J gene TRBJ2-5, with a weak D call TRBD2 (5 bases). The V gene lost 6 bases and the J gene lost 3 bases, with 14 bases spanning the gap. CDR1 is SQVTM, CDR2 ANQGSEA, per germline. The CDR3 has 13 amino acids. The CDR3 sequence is CSVVKDLEETQYF. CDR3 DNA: TGCAGCGTCGTCAAGGACTTAGAAGAGACCCAGTACTTC.

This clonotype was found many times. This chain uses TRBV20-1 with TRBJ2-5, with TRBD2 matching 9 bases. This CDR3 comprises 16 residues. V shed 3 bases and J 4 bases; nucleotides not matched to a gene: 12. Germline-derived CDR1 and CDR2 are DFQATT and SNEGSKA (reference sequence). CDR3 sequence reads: CSASRLAGFLGETQYF. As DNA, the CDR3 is TGCAGTGCTAGTCGGCTAGCGGGATTTTTGGGAGAGACCCAGTACTTC.

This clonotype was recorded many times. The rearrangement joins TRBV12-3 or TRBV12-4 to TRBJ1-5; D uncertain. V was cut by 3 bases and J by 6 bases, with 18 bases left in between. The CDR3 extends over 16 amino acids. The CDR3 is CASSFKSSGEGQPQHF. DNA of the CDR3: TGTGCCAGCAGTTTTAAGTCTTCCGGGGAGGGTCAGCCCCAGCATTTT.